This is a list of T cell receptor beta chains from one sample in a study of blood T cells in healthy people across ages. TCRdb re-derived calls from the 5' RACE reads in MiXCR, one entry per CDR3 protein. Of roughly 1,700,000 distinct CDR3 sequences in the sample, 25% to 30% were seen once. Sequencing was performed on blood. These receptor sequences come from a woman between 25 and 40 years old in good health. Each CDR3 is given without its conserved first and last residue.

13	TRBV3-1	TRBJ2-5	ASSQASSLQETQY
14	TRBV5-1	TRBJ2-7	ASSLMVTGTSGEQY
14	TRBV18	TRBJ1-1	ASSPIVTGARTEAF
12	TRBV24-1	TRBJ2-1	ATSDLRFNNEQF
11	TRBV7-9	TRBJ2-7	ASSHPGLYEQY
9	TRBV20-1	TRBJ2-3	SAALEDTQY
14	TRBV5-1	TRBJ2-7	ASSLDILSPSYEQY
11	TRBV29-1	TRBJ2-7	SVARAYPNEQY
15	TRBV28	TRBJ2-1	ASSLPGTGGTYNEQF
13	TRBV7-2	TRBJ2-1	ASSMAAGGRSEQF
14	TRBV5-1	TRBJ2-1	ASSLVSGSIYNEQF
12	TRBV5-1	-	ASSLTDLGETQY
12	TRBV4-2	TRBJ1-1	ASSPIDRGSEAF